The clone carrying this T cell receptor beta chain was counted once. The CDR3 has 15 residues. Trimming removed 4 bases from V and 2 bases from J; junction bases left unmatched: 6. CDR1 is SGHTA and CDR2 is FQGNSA in the germline V gene. In the authors' methods: How many nucleated cells were present was estimated from reference gene primer amplification. Measured with immunoSEQ multiplex PCR; TCRdb has only the in-frame clones, and not every one. D and trimming were read from the DNA, whereas the V and J calls and clone size are those reported in that table. Among 95,000 to 110,000 clones listed, about 89% were seen once. These data come from a study of blood T cell repertoires in COVID-19. For the study at large: Some COVID-19 samples were acute and others convalescent; all came from the United States, Italy and Spain. Sources were T cells, B-cell-depleted T cells, or PBMCs; the material itself was cDNA or gDNA.

The sequencing sample was made of peripheral blood. This chain joins TRBV7-2 and TRBJ2-3; TRBD1 matches at 7 bases. This clonotype was obtained from a woman in her fifties or sixties with acute or convalescent COVID-19. The CDR3 DNA reads as TGTGCCAGCAGCTCATGGACAGGACACACAGATACGCAGTATTTT. The encoded protein is CASSSWTGHTDTQYF. The full variable domain, completed using reference TRBV7-2 and TRBJ2-3, is GAGVSQSPSNKVTEKGKDVELRCDPISGHTALYWYRQSLGQGLEFLIYFQGNSAPDKSGLPSDRFSAERTGGSVSTLTIQRTQQEDSAVYLCASSSWTGHTDTQYFGPGTRLTVL.